This entry lists 11 T cell receptor beta chains sequenced from one sample in a study of cytomegalovirus exposure and HLA in healthy donors. The PCR had 60 Vbeta and 13 Jbeta primers. TCRdb keeps only in-frame clones here, not all; method: immunoSEQ multiplex PCR. Of about 160,000 clones listed, roughly 82% are singletons. Sequences were obtained from PBMCs. The receptor set was obtained from a woman in her 50s in good health and CMV-seropositive.

The chain joins TRBV6-1 to TRBJ1-2; tentative D call: TRBD1 (5 bases). Germline lookup yields CDR1 MNHNS and CDR2 SASEGT. Between the trimmed V and J ends, which lost 2 bases and 7 bases, there was a span of 11 bases. This CDR3 has 13 amino acids. CDR3 loop: CASSESGVGGYTF. The CDR3 nucleotides read TGTGCCAGCAGTGAATCGGGGGTTGGTGGCTACACCTTC.

The rearrangement joins TRBV11-3 to TRBJ2-1; D might be TRBD2 (6 bases). Germline V gene lookup returns CDR1 SGHNT and CDR2 YENEEA. The V and J ends lost 0 bases and 2 bases respectively, with 11 bases between them. The CDR3 runs 16 residues. The CDR3, as DNA: TGTGCCAGCAGCTTAGAGGGCAGGGAGGCCTACAATGAGCAGTTCTTC. It yields the protein CASSLEGREAYNEQFF.

The chain joins TRBV19 to TRBJ2-6; tentatively, D is TRBD2 (5 bases). V lost 1 base and J 0 bases, leaving 10 bases between the germline ends. Per germline, CDR1 LNHDA and CDR2 SQIVND (reference sequence). The CDR3 is 17 residues long. CDR3 loop: CASSIVRDYSGANVLTF. CDR3 bases: TGTGCCAGTAGTATAGTGCGCGACTACTCTGGGGCCAACGTCCTGACTTTC.

V and J are TRBV5-6 and TRBJ2-2; D not resolved. The length of the CDR3 is 15 residues. Germline V gives CDR1 SGHDT, CDR2 YYEEEE. V was clipped by 1 base and J by 2 bases, with 9 bases between them. The CDR3 protein is CASSLSVTNTGELFF. CDR3 sequence (DNA): TGTGCCAGCAGCTTGTCTGTCACTAACACCGGGGAGCTGTTTTTT.

The V call is TRBV5-6, the J call TRBJ1-3, with a weak D call TRBD1 (6 bases). V gave up 6 bases and J gave up 3 bases, with 16 bases separating them. The CDR3 consists of 15 residues. From germline, CDR1 is SGHDT and CDR2 YYEEEE. Here the CDR3 reads CASNLGGGYGNTIYF. The CDR3 nucleotides are TGTGCCAGCAACCTGGGGGGGGGCTATGGAAACACCATATATTTT.

The chain has TRBV30 and TRBJ1-2; 8 nucleotides align to TRBD1. The length of the CDR3 is 12 residues. Germline CDR1 GTSNPN, CDR2 SVGIG (reference sequence). With 4 bases clipped from V and 4 bases from J, the junction kept 2 bases outside the gene matches. CDR3 sequence: CAWNRGTYGYTF. The CDR3 DNA reads TGTGCCTGGAACAGGGGGACCTATGGCTACACCTTC.

This clone was recorded a few times. The chain employs TRBV6-1 and TRBJ1-1, with D hard to call. This CDR3 is 13 amino acids long. V dropped 4 bases and J dropped 2 bases, with 8 bases sitting between them. Looked up from germline, CDR1 is MNHNS and CDR2 is SASEGT. CDR3: CASSVTLNTEAFF. CDR3 bases: TGTGCCAGCAGTGTTACCCTAAACACTGAAGCTTTCTTT.

Of note for this clone: A junction boundary mismatches the germline segment, possibly from a read error. The V gene is TRBV7-9, the J gene TRBJ1-2; TRBD1 might be the D (5 bases). CDR3 length: 14 residues. Germline values: CDR1 SEHNR, CDR2 FQNEAQ (reference sequence). The CDR3 sequence is CSSSLGAGSYGYTF. The CDR3 coding sequence is TGTTCCAGCAGCTTAGGGGCAGGTAGCTATGGCTACACCTTC.

The V and J genes are TRBV7-8 and TRBJ1-3; no clear D gene. Trimming removed 2 bases from V and 10 bases from J, with 9 bases in between. This CDR3 has 12 residues. Germline CDR1 SGHVS, CDR2 FQNEAQ. For the CDR3, the DNA is TGTGCCAGCAGCTTAACCCTATCGACCATATATTTT. It yields the protein CASSLTLSTIYF.

The CDR3 sequence: CSVDSGFGYTF. Here the CDR3 DNA reads TGCAGCGTTGACTCCGGGTTTGGCTACACCTTC. This sequence joins TRBV29-1 and TRBJ1-2; unclear D gene. The CDR3 is 11 residues long. The germline gives CDR1 SQVTM, CDR2 ANQGSEA. Trimming stripped 3 bases from V and 7 bases from J, with 9 bases between.

This clone was observed a few times. The chain carries TRBV4-1 and TRBJ1-3; 7 positions agree with TRBD1. Trimming cost V 2 bases and J 3 bases; bases outside gene matches: 1. Germline assignment: CDR1 MGHRA and CDR2 YSYEKL. The CDR3 extends over 14 amino acids. The CDR3 reads CASSQNRGGNTIYF. The CDR3 DNA reads as TGCGCCAGCAGCCAAAACAGGGGTGGAAACACCATATATTTT.